A single sample is the source of the 14 T cell receptor beta chains below, sequenced in a study of blood T cell repertoires in COVID-19. Using immunoSEQ multiplex PCR, the repertoire was profiled, and TCRdb retains in-frame clones only, with some absent. Among 40,000 to 45,000 clones listed, roughly three quarters were seen once. The sample comprised peripheral blood. These receptors were obtained from a man older than 75 with acute or convalescent COVID-19.

The table lists this clone with a few counts. The rearrangement links TRBV7-9 to TRBJ2-6; D unresolved. CDR3 length equals 18 residues. Germline loops: CDR1 SEHNR, CDR2 FQNEAQ (reference sequence). Deletions cut 5 bases from V and 2 bases from J, with 19 bases between. The DNA for the CDR3 is TGTGCCAGCAGCCCGCCTGTGCGGTATAGTCCTGGGGCCAACGTCCTGACTTTC. Translation: CASSPPVRYSPGANVLTF.

The chain is built from TRBV7-3 and TRBJ2-3; perhaps TRBD2 as D (5 bases). In germline, CDR1 is SGHTA, CDR2 FQGTGA. CDR3 length: 14 amino acids. V was cut by 5 bases and J by 1 base, with 10 bases left in between. The CDR3 sequence is CASSPWGGTDTQYF. CDR3 coding DNA: TGTGCCAGCAGCCCTTGGGGAGGCACAGATACGCAGTATTTT. The variable domain in full, completed from reference TRBV7-3 and TRBJ2-3, reads GAGVSQTPSNKVTEKGKYVELRCDPISGHTALYWYRQSLGQGPEFLIYFQGTGAADDSGLPNDRFFAVRPEGSVSTLKIQRTERGDSAVYLCASSPWGGTDTQYFGPGTRLTVL.

The chain employs TRBV21-1 and TRBJ2-7; the table assigns TRBD2, which was not confirmed against the DNA. TRBV21-1 is deemed a pseudogene. The CDR3 contains 13 residues. CDR3 bases: TGTGCCAGCAGGAGGGCGGCGTGCTACGAGCAGTACTTC. It specifies CASRRAACYEQYF.

The sample holds a few counts of this clone. This rearrangement joins TRBV19 to TRBJ1-5, with D unclear. The CDR3 spans 15 residues. V was shortened by 1 base and J by 3 bases, with 10 bases between the two germline ends. Germline lookup yields CDR1 LNHDA and CDR2 SQIVND (reference sequence). The CDR3 here is CASSIAGGSNQPQHF. The DNA for the CDR3 is TGTGCCAGTAGTATAGCTGGAGGGTCCAATCAGCCCCAGCATTTT.

The rearrangement uses TRBV18 and TRBJ2-5; D perhaps matches TRBD1 (6 bases). The germline V gene encodes CDR1 KGHSH and CDR2 LQKENI. CDR3 length: 14 amino acids. Trimming pared 4 bases from V and 3 bases from J, leaving 12 bases between. CDR3 region: CASSLIYREETQYF. Here the CDR3 DNA reads TGTGCCAGCTCACTAATCTACAGGGAAGAGACCCAGTACTTC. Full variable domain (outside the CDR3, taken from reference TRBV18 and TRBJ2-5): NAGVMQNPRHLVRRRGQEARLRCSPMKGHSHVYWYRQLPEEGLKFMVYLQKENIIDESGMPKERFSAEFPKEGPSILRIQQVVRGDSAAYFCASSLIYREETQYFGPGTRLLVL.

This chain connects TRBV2 to TRBJ2-1; 8 nucleotides agree with TRBD2. CDR3 length equals 16 residues. Germline lookup yields CDR1 SNHLY and CDR2 FYNNEI. V was pared by 3 bases and J by 5 bases, with 9 bases of the junction left unmatched. The CDR3 loop is CASSDSFRGGNNEQFF. The CDR3 coding sequence is TGTGCCAGCAGTGACTCTTTTCGGGGGGGAAACAATGAGCAGTTCTTC.

This chain connects TRBV6-1 to TRBJ2-2, with D unclear. The CDR3 totals 14 residues. CDR1 and CDR2 from the germline V gene are MNHNS and SASEGT. V lost 3 bases to trimming and J lost 2 bases, with 7 bases between them. The CDR3 loop reads CASSDRHNTGELFF. The DNA of the CDR3 is TGTGCCAGCAGTGACCGACACAACACCGGGGAGCTGTTTTTT.

V and J are TRBV6-4 and TRBJ2-3, with 10 bases matching TRBD2. CDR1 and CDR2 (germline): MRHNA, SNTAGT. Trimming removed 9 bases from V and 1 base from J; junction bases left unmatched: 4. This CDR3 spans 14 amino acids. The CDR3 sequence: CARRGTSGTDTQYF. CDR3 bases: TGTGCCAGGCGTGGGACTAGCGGCACAGATACGCAGTATTTT.

This clone was picked up a small number of times. V gene TRBV2 combines with J gene TRBJ1-6; D perhaps matches TRBD1 (6 bases). V shed 5 bases and J shed 5 bases, with 16 bases lying between them. From germline, CDR1 is SNHLY and CDR2 FYNNEI. The CDR3 spans 16 residues. The CDR3 protein is CASSPSTGPNNSPLHF. In DNA form, the CDR3 reads TGTGCCAGCAGTCCTTCGACAGGACCTAATAATTCACCCCTCCACTTT.

The genes are TRBV3-1 (or the pseudogene TRBV3-2) and TRBJ2-3; D is uncertain. Per germline, CDR1 LGHDT and CDR2 YNNKEL (reference sequence). V was cut by 4 bases and J by 4 bases, with 15 bases left in between. The CDR3 contains 15 residues. The DNA of the CDR3 is TGTGCCAGCAGCCCAGCGAATAGACTCGCAGATACGCAGTATTTT. It yields the protein CASSPANRLADTQYF.

The chain joins TRBV3-1 (or the pseudogene TRBV3-2) to TRBJ2-7; D gene uncertain. This CDR3 has 12 amino acids. Trimming took 3 bases from V and 2 from J, leaving 5 bases between them. CDR1 is LGHDT, CDR2 YNNKEL, per germline (reference sequence). The chain's CDR3 is CASSHLTYEQYF. The CDR3, as DNA: TGTGCCAGCAGCCACCTTACCTACGAGCAGTACTTC.

This clone was found a few times. The V gene is TRBV10-3, the J gene TRBJ2-7; TRBD2 is a possible D gene (6 bases). Germline V gives CDR1 ENHRY, CDR2 SYGVKD. With 2 bases removed from V and 2 bases from J, the gap between germline ends came to 13 bases. The CDR3 extends over 15 amino acids. CDR3 in amino acids: CAISEGGALTYEQYF. In nucleotides, the CDR3 is TGTGCCATCAGTGAGGGCGGGGCCCTTACCTACGAGCAGTACTTC.

This clone was counted between two and nine times. The chain links TRBV11-2 to TRBJ1-1, with a weak D call TRBD1 (5 bases). Between the trimmed V and J ends, which lost 3 bases and 1 base, there was a span of 6 bases. CDR1 and CDR2 (germline): SGHAT, FQNNGV. The CDR3 runs 13 residues. The DNA of the CDR3 is TGTGCCAGCAGCTTTCAGGGGAACACTGAAGCTTTCTTT. Protein sequence: CASSFQGNTEAFF.

As to this clone: Other nucleotide sequences in the sample specify the same CDR3. V gene TRBV9 combines with J gene TRBJ2-2, with a tentative D call TRBD2 (5 bases). The CDR3 covers 14 residues. Germline CDR1 and CDR2: SGDLS and YYNGEE. V was pared by 2 bases and J by 1 base, with 6 bases between. The CDR3 DNA is TGTGCCAGCAGCGTGAGGGAGAACACCGGGGAGCTGTTTTTT. This gives the protein CASSVRENTGELFF.